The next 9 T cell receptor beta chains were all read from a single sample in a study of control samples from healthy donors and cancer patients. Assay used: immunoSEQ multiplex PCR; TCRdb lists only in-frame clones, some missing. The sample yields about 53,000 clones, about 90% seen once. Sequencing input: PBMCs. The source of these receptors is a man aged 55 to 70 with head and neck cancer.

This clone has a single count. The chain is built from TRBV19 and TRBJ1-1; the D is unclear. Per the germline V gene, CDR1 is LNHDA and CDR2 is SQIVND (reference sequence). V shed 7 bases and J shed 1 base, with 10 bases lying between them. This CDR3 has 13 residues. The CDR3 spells CASKWASNTEAFF. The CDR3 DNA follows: TGTGCCAGTAAGTGGGCCTCGAACACTGAAGCTTTCTTT.

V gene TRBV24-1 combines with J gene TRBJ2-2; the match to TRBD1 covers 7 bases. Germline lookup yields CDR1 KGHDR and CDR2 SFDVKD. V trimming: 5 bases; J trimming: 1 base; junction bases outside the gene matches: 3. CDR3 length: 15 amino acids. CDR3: CATSGYRGNTGELFF. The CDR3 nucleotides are TGTGCCACCAGTGGCTACAGGGGGAACACCGGGGAGCTGTTTTTT.

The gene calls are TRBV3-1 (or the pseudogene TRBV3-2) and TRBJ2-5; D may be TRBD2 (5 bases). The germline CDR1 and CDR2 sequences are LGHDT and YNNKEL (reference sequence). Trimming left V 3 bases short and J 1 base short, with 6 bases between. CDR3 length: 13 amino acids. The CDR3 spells CASSQTIQETQYF. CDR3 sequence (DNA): TGTGCCAGCAGCCAGACTATCCAAGAGACCCAGTACTTC.

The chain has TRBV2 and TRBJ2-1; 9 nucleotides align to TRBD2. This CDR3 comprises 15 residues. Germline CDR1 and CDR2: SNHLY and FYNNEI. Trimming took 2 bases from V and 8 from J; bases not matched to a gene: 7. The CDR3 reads CASSESAGGYHEQFF. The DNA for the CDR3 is TGTGCCAGCAGTGAATCGGCGGGAGGGTACCATGAGCAGTTCTTC.

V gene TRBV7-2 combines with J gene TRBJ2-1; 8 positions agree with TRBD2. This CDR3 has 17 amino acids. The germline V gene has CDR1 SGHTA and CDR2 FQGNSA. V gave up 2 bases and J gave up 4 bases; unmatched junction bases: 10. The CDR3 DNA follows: TGTGCCAGCAGCTTATTTTGGGGCGGGAGGAGTTACAATGAGCAGTTCTTC. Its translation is CASSLFWGGRSYNEQFF.

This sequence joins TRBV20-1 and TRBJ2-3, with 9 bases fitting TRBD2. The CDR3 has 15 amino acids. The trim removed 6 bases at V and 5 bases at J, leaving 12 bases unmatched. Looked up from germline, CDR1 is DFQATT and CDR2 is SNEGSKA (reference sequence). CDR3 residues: CSASNAGGHQDTQYF. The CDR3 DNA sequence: TGCAGTGCGAGTAACGCGGGGGGGCATCAAGATACGCAGTATTTT.

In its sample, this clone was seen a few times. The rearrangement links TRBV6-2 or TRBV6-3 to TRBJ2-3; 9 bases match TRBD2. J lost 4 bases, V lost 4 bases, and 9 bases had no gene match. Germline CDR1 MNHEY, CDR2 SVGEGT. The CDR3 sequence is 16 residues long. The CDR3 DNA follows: TGTGCCAGCAGTTGGAGACTAGCGGAATACGCAGATACGCAGTATTTT. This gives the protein CASSWRLAEYADTQYF.

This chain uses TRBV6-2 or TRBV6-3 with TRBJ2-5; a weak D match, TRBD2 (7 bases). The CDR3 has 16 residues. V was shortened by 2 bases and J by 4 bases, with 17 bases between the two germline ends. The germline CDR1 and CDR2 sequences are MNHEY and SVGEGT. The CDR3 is CASSYGGGALGETQYF. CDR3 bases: TGTGCCAGCAGTTACGGTGGGGGGGCCTTGGGAGAGACCCAGTACTTC.

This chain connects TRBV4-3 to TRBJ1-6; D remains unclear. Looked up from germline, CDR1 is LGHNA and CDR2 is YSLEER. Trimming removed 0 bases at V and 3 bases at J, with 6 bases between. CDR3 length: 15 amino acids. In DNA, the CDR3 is TGCGCCAGCAGCCAAGATGGCAGCTATAATTCACCCCTCCACTTT. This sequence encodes CASSQDGSYNSPLHF.